These 10 T cell receptor beta chains originate from one sample sequenced in a study of CD8 T cell repertoires and HIV-1 epitope variants. No cognate antigen is known for these TCRs. Profiled with immunoSEQ multiplex PCR; TCRdb holds only in-frame clones, not every one. The data contain some 5,100 clones, about 70% of them singletons. The sequencing sample was made of cultured CD8+ T cells derived from PBMCs. Source of these receptors: a male donor with HIV.

V gene TRBV7-6 combines with J gene TRBJ2-5, with D perhaps TRBD1 (5 bases). CDR1 and CDR2 (germline): SGHVS, FNYEAQ. This CDR3 comprises 15 residues. Trimming cost V 5 bases and J 5 bases, with 18 bases left between them. The CDR3: CASSPQPDSRETQYF. For the CDR3, the DNA is TGTGCCAGCAGCCCCCAACCTGACAGTAGGGAGACCCAGTACTTC.

This CDR3 is CASSLADTQYF. The DNA for the CDR3 is TGTGCCAGCAGCCTAGCAGATACGCAGTATTTT. This chain connects TRBV28 to TRBJ2-3; D call uncertain. In germline, CDR1 is MDHEN, CDR2 SYDVKM. There are 11 residues in the CDR3. Deletions cut 6 bases from V and 4 bases from J, with 5 bases between.

V and J are TRBV14 and TRBJ2-3; perhaps D is TRBD1 or TRBD2 (6 bases each). The CDR3 is made up of 16 amino acids. Trimming took 4 bases from V and 0 from J, leaving 14 bases between them. CDR1 is SGHDN and CDR2 is FVKESK in the germline V gene. This CDR3 is CASSRVGGLSTDTQYF. CDR3 DNA sequence: TGTGCCAGCAGCCGTGTAGGGGGGCTCAGCACAGATACGCAGTATTTT. The whole variable domain, filled in from reference TRBV14 and TRBJ2-3, reads EAGVTQFPSHSVIEKGQTVTLRCDPISGHDNLYWYRRVMGKEIKFLLHFVKESKQDESGMPNNRFLAERTGGTYSTLKVQPAELEDSGVYFCASSRVGGLSTDTQYFGPGTRLTVL.

The chain is built from TRBV29-1 and TRBJ1-2; unclear D gene. CDR3 length: 11 amino acids. The germline V gene has CDR1 SQVTM and CDR2 ANQGSEA. The V and J ends lost 5 bases and 3 bases respectively, with 7 bases between them. As DNA, the CDR3 is TGCAGCGTTCAGGAAGACTATGGCTACACCTTC. Translation: CSVQEDYGYTF. Variable domain in full (rest from reference TRBV29-1 and TRBJ1-2): SAVISQKPSRDICQRGTSLTIQCQVDSQVTMMFWYRQQPGQSLTLIATANQGSEATYESGFVIDKFPISRPNLTFSTLTVSNMSPEDSSIYLCSVQEDYGYTFGSGTRLTVV.

This chain connects TRBV6-7 to TRBJ2-5; D call uncertain. TRBV6-7 is placed among ORFs of uncertain function. Trimming removed 0 bases at V and 5 bases at J, with 10 bases between. CDR3 length: 14 residues. The chain's CDR3 is CASSYSEGRETQYF. The CDR3 coding sequence is TGTGCCAGCAGTTACTCGGAAGGTCGGGAGACCCAGTACTTC.

The gene calls are TRBV10-2 and TRBJ1-6, with D perhaps TRBD1 (6 bases). Germline V gene data show CDR1 as WSHSY and CDR2 as SAAADI. The germline V and J ends were trimmed by 8 bases and 7 bases, with 15 bases remaining between them. This CDR3 spans 14 amino acids. As DNA, the CDR3 is TGCGCCAGCCTGCCGGACAGTTCCAATTCACCCCTCCACTTT. Translation: CASLPDSSNSPLHF.

This clone was recorded a few times. This chain connects TRBV2 to TRBJ2-3; D is perhaps TRBD2 (7 bases). The CDR3 totals 15 residues. Germline CDR1 and CDR2: SNHLY and FYNNEI. Trimming took 8 bases from V and 3 from J, leaving 18 bases between them. The CDR3 nucleotides are TGTGCCAGCCGAATGGGAGGGGGTTGGACAGATACGCAGTATTTT. Protein product: CASRMGGGWTDTQYF.

Concerning this clone: The germline gene is not matched at one end of the junction; a read error may be the cause. The J gene is TRBJ2-2, the V gene TRBV7-7, with a possible D match to TRBD1 (6 bases). Germline V gene data show CDR1 as SSHAT and CDR2 as FNYEAQ (reference sequence). The CDR3 sequence is 15 residues long. The CDR3 nucleotides read TGTGCTAGCAGCTTAGCCGGACAGTACACCGGGGAGCTGTTTTTT. Its protein is CASSLAGQYTGELFF.

This clone was picked up a small number of times. The J gene is TRBJ2-6, the V gene TRBV5-6; D gene unclear. The CDR3 is made up of 15 amino acids. Trimming took 5 bases from V and 3 from J, leaving 12 bases between them. CDR1 and CDR2 (germline): SGHDT, YYEEEE. CDR3 amino acids: CASRLGISGANVLTF. CDR3 sequence (DNA): TGTGCCAGCAGACTTGGGATAAGTGGGGCCAACGTCCTGACTTTC.

This clone came up a few times. The chain joins TRBV19 to TRBJ1-1, with D possibly TRBD1 on 5 matching bases. Germline V gene data show CDR1 as LNHDA and CDR2 as SQIVND (reference sequence). This CDR3 is 14 amino acids long. Trimming removed 4 bases at V and 1 base at J, with 10 bases between. The DNA of the CDR3 is TGTGCCAGTAGTACAGGGATACGGAACACTGAAGCTTTCTTT. Translating gives CASSTGIRNTEAFF.